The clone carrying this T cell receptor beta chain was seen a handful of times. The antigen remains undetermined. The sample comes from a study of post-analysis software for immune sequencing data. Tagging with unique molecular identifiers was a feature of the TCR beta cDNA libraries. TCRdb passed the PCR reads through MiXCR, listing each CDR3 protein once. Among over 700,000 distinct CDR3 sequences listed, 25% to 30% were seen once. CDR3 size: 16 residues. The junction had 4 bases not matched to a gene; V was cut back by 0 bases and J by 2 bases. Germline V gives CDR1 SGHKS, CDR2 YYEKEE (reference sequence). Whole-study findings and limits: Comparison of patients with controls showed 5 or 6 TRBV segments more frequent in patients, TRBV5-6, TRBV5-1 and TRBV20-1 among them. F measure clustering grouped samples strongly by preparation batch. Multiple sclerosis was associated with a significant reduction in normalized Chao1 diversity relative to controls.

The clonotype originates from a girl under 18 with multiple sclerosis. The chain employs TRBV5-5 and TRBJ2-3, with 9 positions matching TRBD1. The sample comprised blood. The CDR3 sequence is CASSLGQGGPTDTQYF. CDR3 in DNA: TGTGCCAGCAGCTTGGGACAGGGGGGGCCCACAGATACGCAGTATTTT.